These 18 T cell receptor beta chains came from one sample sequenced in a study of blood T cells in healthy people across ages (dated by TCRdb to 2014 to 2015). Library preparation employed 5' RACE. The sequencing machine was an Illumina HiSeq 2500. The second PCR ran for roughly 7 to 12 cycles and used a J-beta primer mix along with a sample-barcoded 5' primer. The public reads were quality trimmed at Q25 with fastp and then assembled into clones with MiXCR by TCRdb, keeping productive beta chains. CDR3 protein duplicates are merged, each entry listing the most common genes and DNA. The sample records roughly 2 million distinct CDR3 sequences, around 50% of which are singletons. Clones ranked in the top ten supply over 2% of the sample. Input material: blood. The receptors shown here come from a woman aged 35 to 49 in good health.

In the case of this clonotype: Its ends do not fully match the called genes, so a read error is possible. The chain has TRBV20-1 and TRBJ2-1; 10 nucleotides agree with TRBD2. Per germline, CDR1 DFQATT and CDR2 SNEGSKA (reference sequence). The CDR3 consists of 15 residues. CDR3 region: CSATGLAEFYNGQFF. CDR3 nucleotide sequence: TGCAGTGCTACAGGACTAGCGGAGTTCTACAATGGGCAGTTCTTC.

CDR3 sequence (DNA): TGTGCCAGCAGCTTAGAGCGGACTAGCGGGGGATCCGGGTACGAGCAGTACTTC. Protein product: CASSLERTSGGSGYEQYF. J is TRBJ2-7 and V is TRBV11-2, with 13 bases fitting TRBD2. Germline lookup yields CDR1 SGHAT and CDR2 FQNNGV. The junction had 9 bases not matched to a gene; V was cut back by 0 bases and J by 4 bases. The CDR3 length is 18 residues.

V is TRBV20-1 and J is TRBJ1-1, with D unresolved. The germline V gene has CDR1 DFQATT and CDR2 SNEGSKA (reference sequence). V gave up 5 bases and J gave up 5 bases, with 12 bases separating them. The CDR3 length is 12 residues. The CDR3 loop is CSAGYFDTEAFF. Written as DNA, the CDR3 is TGCAGTGCTGGGTATTTTGATACTGAAGCTTTCTTT.

Here the CDR3 reads CASMRANEKLFF. The DNA for the CDR3 is TGTGCCAGTATGCGTGCAAATGAAAAACTGTTTTTT. V gene TRBV2 combines with J gene TRBJ1-4, with D uncertain. Germline-derived CDR1 and CDR2 are SNHLY and FYNNEI. The CDR3 contains 12 residues. Trimming pared 9 bases from V and 5 bases from J, leaving 10 bases between.

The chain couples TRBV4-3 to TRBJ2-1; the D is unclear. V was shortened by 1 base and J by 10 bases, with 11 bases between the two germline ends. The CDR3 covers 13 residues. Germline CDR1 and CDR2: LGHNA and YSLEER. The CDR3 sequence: CASSQVVVGEQFF. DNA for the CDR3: TGCGCCAGCAGCCAAGTTGTAGTGGGGGAGCAGTTCTTC.

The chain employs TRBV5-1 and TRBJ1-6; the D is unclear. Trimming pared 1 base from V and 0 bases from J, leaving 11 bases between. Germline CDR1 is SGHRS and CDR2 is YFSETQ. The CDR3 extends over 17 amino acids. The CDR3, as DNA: TGCGCCAGCAGCTTGAGCCGCCTGAGCTCCTATAATTCACCCCTCCACTTT. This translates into CASSLSRLSSYNSPLHF.

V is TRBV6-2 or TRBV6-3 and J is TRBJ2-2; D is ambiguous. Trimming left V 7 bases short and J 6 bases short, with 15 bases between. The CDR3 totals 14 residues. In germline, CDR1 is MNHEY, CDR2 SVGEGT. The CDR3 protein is CASTLSDRPGELFF. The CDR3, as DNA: TGTGCCAGCACCCTATCGGACCGGCCCGGGGAGCTGTTTTTT.

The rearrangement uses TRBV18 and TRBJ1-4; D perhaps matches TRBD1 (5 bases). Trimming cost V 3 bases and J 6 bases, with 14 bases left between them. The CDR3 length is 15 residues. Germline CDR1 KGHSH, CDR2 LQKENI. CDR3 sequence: CASSPNWGLDEKLFF. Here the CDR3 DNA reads TGTGCCAGCTCACCGAACTGGGGGTTGGATGAAAAACTGTTTTTT. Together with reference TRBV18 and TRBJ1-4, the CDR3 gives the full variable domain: NAGVMQNPRHLVRRRGQEARLRCSPMKGHSHVYWYRQLPEEGLKFMVYLQKENIIDESGMPKERFSAEFPKEGPSILRIQQVVRGDSAAYFCASSPNWGLDEKLFFGSGTQLSVL.

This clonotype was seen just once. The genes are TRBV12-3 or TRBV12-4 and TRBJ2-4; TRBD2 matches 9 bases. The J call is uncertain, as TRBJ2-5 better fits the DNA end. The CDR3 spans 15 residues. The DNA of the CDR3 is TGTGCCAGCAGTTGGGGACTAGCTCCCCAAGAGACCCAGTACTTC. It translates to CASSWGLAPQETQYF.

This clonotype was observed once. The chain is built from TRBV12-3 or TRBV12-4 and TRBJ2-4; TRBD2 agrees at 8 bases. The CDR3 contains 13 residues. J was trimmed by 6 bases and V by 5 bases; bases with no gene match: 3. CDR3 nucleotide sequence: TGTGCCAGCAGTCGGACTAGCCTAAACATTCAGTACTTC. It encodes CASSRTSLNIQYF.

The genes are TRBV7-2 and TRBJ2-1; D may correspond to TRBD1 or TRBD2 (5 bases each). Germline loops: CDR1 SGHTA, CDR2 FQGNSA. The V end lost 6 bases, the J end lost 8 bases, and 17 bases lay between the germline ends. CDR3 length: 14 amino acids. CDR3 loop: CASSPGATSYEQFF. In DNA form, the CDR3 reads TGTGCCAGCAGTCCCGGGGCAACGAGCTATGAGCAGTTCTTC.

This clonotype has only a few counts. CDR3: CASSYSRDYGYTF. CDR3 bases: TGTGCCAGCAGTTACTCCAGGGACTATGGCTACACCTTC. The gene calls are TRBV6-2 or TRBV6-3 and TRBJ1-2, with D perhaps TRBD1 (5 bases). V lost 0 bases and J lost 3, with 5 bases in between. From germline, CDR1 is MNHEY and CDR2 SVGEGT. The CDR3 loop spans 13 amino acids.

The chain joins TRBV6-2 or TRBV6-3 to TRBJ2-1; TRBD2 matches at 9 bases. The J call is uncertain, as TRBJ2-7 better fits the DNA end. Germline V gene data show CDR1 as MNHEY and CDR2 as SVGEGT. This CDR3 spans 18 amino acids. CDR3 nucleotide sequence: TGTGCCAGCAGTTACTCGCTAGCGGGGTCGAGCTCCTACAATGAGCAGTACTTC. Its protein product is CASSYSLAGSSSYNEQYF.

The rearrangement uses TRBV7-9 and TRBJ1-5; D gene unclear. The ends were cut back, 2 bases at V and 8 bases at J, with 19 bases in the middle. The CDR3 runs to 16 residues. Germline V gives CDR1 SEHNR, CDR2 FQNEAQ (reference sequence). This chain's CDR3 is CASSLSSLSLEEPQHF. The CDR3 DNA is TGTGCCAGCAGCTTATCTAGTCTGAGCCTGGAGGAGCCCCAGCATTTT.

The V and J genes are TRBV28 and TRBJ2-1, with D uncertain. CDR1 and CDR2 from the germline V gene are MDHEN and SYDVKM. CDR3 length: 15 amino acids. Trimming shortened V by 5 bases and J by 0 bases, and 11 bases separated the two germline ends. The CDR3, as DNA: TGTGCCAGCAGTCGTCATCCGGGCTCCTACAATGAGCAGTTCTTC. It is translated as CASSRHPGSYNEQFF.

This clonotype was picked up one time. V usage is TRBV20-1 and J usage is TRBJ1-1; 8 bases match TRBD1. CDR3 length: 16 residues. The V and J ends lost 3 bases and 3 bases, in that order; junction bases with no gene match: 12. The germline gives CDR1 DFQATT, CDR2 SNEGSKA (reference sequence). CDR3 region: CSARPGTGVWDTEAFF. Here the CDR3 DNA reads TGCAGTGCTAGGCCCGGGACAGGAGTTTGGGACACTGAAGCTTTCTTT.

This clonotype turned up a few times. CDR3 nucleotide sequence: TGTGCCACCAGTGATTTCCGATCGGGTTTATCCGTCGGTGAGCAGTTCTTC. Residues: CATSDFRSGLSVGEQFF. The rearrangement links TRBV24-1 to TRBJ2-1; D unresolved. The CDR3 contains 17 residues. Trimming took off 1 base at V and 9 bases at J, with 21 bases between the two ends. Germline V gene data show CDR1 as KGHDR and CDR2 as SFDVKD.

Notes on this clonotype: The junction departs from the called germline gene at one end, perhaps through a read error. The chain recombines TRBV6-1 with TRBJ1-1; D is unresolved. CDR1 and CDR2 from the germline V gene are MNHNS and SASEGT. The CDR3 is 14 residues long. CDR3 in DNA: TGTGCCAGCTCGAATAGACGGGCGAACCCTGAAGCTTTCTTT. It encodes CASSNRRANPEAFF.